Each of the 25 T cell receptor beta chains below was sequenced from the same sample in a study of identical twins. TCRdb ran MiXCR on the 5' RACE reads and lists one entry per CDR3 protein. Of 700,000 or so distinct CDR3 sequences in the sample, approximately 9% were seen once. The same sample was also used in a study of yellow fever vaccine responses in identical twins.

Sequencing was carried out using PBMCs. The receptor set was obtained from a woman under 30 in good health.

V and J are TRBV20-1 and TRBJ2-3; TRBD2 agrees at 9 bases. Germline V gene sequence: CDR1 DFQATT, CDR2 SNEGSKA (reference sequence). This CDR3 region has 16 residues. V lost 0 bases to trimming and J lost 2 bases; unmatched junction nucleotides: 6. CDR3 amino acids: CSAREIEREVTDTQYF. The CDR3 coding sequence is TGCAGTGCTAGAGAGATAGAGCGGGAGGTCACAGATACGCAGTATTTT.

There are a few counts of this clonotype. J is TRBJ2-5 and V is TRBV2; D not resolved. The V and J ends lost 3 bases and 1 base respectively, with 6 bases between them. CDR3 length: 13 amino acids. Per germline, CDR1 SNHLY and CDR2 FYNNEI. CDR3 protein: CASSEVTQETQYF. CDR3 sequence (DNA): TGTGCCAGCAGTGAGGTAACCCAAGAGACCCAGTACTTC.

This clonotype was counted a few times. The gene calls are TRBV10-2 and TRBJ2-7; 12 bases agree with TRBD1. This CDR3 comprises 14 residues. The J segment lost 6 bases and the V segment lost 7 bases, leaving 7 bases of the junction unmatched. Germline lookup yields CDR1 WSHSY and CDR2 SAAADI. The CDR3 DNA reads TGCGCCAGCAAGATGGGACAGGGGGCATCCGAGCAGTACTTC. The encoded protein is CASKMGQGASEQYF.

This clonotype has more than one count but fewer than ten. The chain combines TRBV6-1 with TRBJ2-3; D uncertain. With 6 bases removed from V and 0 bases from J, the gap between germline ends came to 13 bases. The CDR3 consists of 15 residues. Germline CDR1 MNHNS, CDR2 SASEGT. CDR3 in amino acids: CASRGKETSTDTQYF. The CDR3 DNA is TGTGCCAGCAGGGGGAAGGAGACTAGCACAGATACGCAGTATTTT.

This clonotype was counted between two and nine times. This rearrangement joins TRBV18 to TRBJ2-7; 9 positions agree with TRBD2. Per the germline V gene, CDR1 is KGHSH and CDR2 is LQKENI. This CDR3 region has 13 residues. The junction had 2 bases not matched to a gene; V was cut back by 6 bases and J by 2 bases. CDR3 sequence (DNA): TGTGCCAGCTCCAAGCGGGAGGCCTACGAGCAGTACTTC. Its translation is CASSKREAYEQYF.

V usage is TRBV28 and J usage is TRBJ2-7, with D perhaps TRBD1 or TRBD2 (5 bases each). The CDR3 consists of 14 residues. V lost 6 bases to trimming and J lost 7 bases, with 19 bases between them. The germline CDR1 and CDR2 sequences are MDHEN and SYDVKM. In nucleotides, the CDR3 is TGTGCCAGCAGCCCAGGTGGGGGAGTGGGGGAGCAGTACTTC. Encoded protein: CASSPGGGVGEQYF.

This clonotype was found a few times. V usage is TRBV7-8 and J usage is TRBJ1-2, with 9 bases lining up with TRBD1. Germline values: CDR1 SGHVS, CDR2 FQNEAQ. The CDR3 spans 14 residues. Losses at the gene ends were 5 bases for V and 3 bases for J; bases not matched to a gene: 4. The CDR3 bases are TGTGCCAGCAGCCCCCGGGACAGGGACTATGGCTACACCTTC. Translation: CASSPRDRDYGYTF. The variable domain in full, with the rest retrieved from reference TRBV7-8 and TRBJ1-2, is GAGVSQSPRYKVAKRGQDVALRCDPISGHVSLFWYQQALGQGPEFLTYFQNEAQLDKSGLPSDRFFAERPEGSVSTLKIQRTQQEDSAVYLCASSPRDRDYGYTFGSGTRLTVV.

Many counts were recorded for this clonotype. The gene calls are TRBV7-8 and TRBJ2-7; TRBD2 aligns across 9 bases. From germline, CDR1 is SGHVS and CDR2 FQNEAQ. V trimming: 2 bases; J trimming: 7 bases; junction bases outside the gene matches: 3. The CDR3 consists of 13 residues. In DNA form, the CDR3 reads TGTGCCAGCAGCTTAAAGCTAGCGGGGGAGCAGTACTTC. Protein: CASSLKLAGEQYF.

The CDR3 nucleotides are TGTGCCAGCAGCAGGGGGGCAGATACGCAGTATTTT. Protein: CASSRGADTQYF. The V call is TRBV11-2, the J call TRBJ2-3; D may match TRBD1 or TRBD2 (6 bases each). The CDR3 spans 12 residues. Germline values: CDR1 SGHAT, CDR2 FQNNGV. V lost 5 bases and J lost 4, with 7 bases in between.

CDR3 nucleotide sequence: TGCGCCAGCAGCCCCGAACTAGCGGGAGGGCCGGTTGAGCAGTTCTTC. Translating it yields CASSPELAGGPVEQFF. The chain combines TRBV5-1 with TRBJ2-1; 13 positions match TRBD2. Unmatched junction bases numbered 10, after V lost 4 bases and J lost 9 bases. The CDR3 loop spans 16 amino acids. CDR1 SGHRS and CDR2 YFSETQ come from the germline V gene. Full variable domain (remainder filled in from reference TRBV5-1 and TRBJ2-1): KAGVTQTPRYLIKTRGQQVTLSCSPISGHRSVSWYQQTPGQGLQFLFEYFSETQRNKGNFPGRFSGRQFSNSRSEMNVSTLELGDSALYLCASSPELAGGPVEQFFGPGTRLTVL.

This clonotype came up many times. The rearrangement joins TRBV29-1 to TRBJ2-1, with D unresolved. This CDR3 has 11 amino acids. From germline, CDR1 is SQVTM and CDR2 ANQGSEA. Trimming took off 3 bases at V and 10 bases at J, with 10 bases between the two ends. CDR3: CSVDTLGEQFF. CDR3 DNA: TGCAGCGTTGATACCCTGGGGGAGCAGTTCTTC.

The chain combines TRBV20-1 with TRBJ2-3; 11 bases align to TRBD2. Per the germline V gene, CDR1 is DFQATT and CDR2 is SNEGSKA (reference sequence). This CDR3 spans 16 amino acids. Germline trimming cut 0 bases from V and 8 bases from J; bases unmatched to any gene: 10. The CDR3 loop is CSARELAGGTPGTQYF. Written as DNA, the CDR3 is TGCAGTGCTAGAGAGTTAGCGGGGGGGACTCCGGGTACGCAGTATTTT.

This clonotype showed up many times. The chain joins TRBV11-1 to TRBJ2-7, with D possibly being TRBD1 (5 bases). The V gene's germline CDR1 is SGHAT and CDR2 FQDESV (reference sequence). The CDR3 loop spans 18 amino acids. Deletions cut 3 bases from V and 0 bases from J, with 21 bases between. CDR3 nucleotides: TGTGCCAGCAGCTTTAATGTAGGTCCTGGCAGGGACTCCTACGAGCAGTACTTC. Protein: CASSFNVGPGRDSYEQYF.

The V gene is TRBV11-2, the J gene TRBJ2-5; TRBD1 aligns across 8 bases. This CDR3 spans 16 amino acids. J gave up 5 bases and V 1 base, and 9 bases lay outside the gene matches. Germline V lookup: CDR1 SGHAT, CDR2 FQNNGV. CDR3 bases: TGTGCCAGCAGCTTAGGCCTTCGAGGACAGGGTGAGACCCAGTACTTC. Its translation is CASSLGLRGQGETQYF.

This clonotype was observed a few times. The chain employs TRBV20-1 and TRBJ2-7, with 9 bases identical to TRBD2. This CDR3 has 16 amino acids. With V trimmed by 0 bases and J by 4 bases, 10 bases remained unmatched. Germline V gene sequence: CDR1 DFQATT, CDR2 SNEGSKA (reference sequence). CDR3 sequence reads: CSARDLRRGGWYEQYF. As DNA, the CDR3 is TGCAGTGCTAGAGATTTGAGGCGGGGGGGCTGGTACGAGCAGTACTTC.

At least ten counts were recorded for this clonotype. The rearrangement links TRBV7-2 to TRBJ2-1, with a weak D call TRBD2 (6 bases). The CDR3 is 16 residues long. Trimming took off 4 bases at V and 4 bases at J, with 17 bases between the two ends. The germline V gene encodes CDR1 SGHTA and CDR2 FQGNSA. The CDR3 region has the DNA TGTGCCAGCAGCTACCGCTCCCTCGGGAGATACAATGAGCAGTTCTTC. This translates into CASSYRSLGRYNEQFF.

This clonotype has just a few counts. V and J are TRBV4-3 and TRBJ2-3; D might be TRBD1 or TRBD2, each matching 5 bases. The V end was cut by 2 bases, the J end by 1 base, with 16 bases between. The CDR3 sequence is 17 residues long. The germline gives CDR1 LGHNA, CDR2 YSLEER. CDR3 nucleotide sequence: TGCGCCAGCAGCCAAATTTTACCCGGGGCCGGCACAGATACGCAGTATTTT. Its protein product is CASSQILPGAGTDTQYF.

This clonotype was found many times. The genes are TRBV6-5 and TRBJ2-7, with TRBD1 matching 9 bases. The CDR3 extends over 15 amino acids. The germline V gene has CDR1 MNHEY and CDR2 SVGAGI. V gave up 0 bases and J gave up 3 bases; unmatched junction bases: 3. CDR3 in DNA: TGTGCCAGCAGTTACTCGACAGGGGGAAACTACGAGCAGTACTTC. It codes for CASSYSTGGNYEQYF.

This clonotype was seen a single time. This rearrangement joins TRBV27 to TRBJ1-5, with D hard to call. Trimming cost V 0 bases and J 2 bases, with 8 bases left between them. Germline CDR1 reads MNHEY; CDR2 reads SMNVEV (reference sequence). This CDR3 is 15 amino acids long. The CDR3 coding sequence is TGTGCCAGCAGTTTATCCACGGGAGGCAATCAGCCCCAGCATTTT. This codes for CASSLSTGGNQPQHF.

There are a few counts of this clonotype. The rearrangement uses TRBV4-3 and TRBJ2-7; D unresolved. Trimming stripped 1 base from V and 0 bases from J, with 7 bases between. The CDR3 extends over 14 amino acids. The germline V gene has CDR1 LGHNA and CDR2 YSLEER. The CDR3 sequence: CASSQGVLSYEQYF. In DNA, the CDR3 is TGCGCCAGCAGCCAAGGAGTTCTCTCCTACGAGCAGTACTTC.

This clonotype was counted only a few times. DNA of the CDR3: TGTGCCACCTCGGACAGTAATGAAAAACTGTTTTTT. Protein product: CATSDSNEKLFF. The V call is TRBV24-1, the J call TRBJ1-4, with a weak D call TRBD1 (6 bases). The germline V gene encodes CDR1 KGHDR and CDR2 SFDVKD. Trimming removed 9 bases from V and 4 bases from J, with 8 bases in between. The CDR3 is made up of 12 amino acids.

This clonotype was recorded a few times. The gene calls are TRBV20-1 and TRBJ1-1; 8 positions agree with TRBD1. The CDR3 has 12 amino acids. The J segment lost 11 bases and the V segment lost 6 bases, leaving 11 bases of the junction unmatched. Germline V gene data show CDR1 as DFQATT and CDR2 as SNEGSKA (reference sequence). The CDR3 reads CSAILQDREAFF. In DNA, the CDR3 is TGCAGTGCGATACTTCAGGACAGGGAGGCTTTCTTT.

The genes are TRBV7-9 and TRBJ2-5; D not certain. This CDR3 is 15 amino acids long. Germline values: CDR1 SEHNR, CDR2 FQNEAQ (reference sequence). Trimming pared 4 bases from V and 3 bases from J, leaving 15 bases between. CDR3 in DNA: TGTGCCAGCAGCTACACCGGGCCGATAAAAGAGACCCAGTACTTC. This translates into CASSYTGPIKETQYF.

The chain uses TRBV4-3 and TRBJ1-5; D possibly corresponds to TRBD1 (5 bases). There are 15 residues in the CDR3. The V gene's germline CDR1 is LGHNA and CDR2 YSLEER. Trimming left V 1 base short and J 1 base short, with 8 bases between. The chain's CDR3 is CASSQVTGSNQPQHF. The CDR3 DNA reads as TGCGCCAGCAGCCAAGTAACAGGAAGCAATCAGCCCCAGCATTTT.

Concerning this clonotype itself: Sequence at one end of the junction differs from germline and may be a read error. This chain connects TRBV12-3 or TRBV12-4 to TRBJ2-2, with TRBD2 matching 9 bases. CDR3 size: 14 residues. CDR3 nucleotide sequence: TGTGCCTGCAGTTTAGCGGGGGAGGCCGGGGAGCTGTTTTTT. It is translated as CACSLAGEAGELFF.